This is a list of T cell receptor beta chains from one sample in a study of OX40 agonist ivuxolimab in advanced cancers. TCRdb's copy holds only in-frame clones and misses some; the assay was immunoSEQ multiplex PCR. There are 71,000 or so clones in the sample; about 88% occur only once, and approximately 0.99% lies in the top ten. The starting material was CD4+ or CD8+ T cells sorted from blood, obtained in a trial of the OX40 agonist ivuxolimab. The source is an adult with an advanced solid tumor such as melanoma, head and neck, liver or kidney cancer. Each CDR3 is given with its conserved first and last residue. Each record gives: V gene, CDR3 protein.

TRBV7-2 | CASSPQGGNTEAFF
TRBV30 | CAWTPWDSEYGYTF
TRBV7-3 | CASSWRDTLKYEQYF
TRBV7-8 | CASSLVGSLSSGNTIYF
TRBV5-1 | CASSLESYGTEAFF
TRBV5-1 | CASRARDLVTGELFF
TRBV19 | CASSKNMETQYF
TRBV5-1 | CASSLQGSGTRTDTQYF
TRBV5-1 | CASSFQGTNEKLFF
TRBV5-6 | CASSAPRLETQYF
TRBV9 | CASSIGLAENEQFF
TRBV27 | CASRLTGSGEQFF
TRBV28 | CASSSTDRDRSGANVLTF
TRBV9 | CASSVVGQGAEQYF